This T cell receptor beta chain comes out of a study of OX40 agonist ivuxolimab in advanced cancers. Study-wide background: Patients received the agonistic anti-OX40 (CD134) antibody ivuxolimab. Cohort: more than 75% men, mean age about 60, aged about 20 to 90. Study observations and caveats: Averaging showed that CD8+ T cells had more expanded clones than CD4+ did. Expanded peripheral T cell antigen specificity was not determined.

In its sample, this clone was seen a few times. Antigen specificity is unknown. Germline loops: CDR1 DFQATT, CDR2 SNEGSKA (reference sequence). V was clipped by 5 bases and J by 8 bases, with 12 bases between them. This CDR3 region has 11 residues. Profiling relied on immunoSEQ multiplex PCR, and the TCRdb table lists in-frame clones only, not all of them. Of more than 100,000 clones in the sample, 90% were seen once. This receptor was taken from an adult with an advanced solid tumor such as melanoma, head and neck, liver or kidney cancer. Specimen: CD4+ or CD8+ T cells sorted from blood, collected in a trial of the OX40 agonist ivuxolimab. The chain carries TRBV20-1 and TRBJ1-2, with unresolved D. DNA for the CDR3: TGCAGTGCTCTCTCTTTTGAGGGCTACACCTTC. Its translation: CSALSFEGYTF.